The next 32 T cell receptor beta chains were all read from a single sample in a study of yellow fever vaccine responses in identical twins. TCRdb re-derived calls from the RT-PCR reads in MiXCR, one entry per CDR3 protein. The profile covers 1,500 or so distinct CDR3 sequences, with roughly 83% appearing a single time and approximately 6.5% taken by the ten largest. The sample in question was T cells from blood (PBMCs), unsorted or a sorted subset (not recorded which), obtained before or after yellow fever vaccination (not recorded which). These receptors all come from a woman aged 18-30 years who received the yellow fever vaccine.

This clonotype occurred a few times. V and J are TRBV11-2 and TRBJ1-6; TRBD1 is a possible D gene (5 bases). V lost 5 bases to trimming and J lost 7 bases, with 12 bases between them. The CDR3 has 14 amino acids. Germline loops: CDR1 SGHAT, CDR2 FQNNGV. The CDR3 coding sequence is TGTGCCAGCAGCCCGGGACGGATGAATTCACCCCTCCACTTT. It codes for CASSPGRMNSPLHF.

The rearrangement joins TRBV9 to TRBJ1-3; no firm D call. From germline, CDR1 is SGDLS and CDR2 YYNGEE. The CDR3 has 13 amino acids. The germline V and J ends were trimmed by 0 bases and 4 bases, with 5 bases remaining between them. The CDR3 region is CASSVDLGNTIYF. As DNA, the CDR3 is TGTGCCAGCAGCGTAGATCTAGGAAACACCATATATTTT.

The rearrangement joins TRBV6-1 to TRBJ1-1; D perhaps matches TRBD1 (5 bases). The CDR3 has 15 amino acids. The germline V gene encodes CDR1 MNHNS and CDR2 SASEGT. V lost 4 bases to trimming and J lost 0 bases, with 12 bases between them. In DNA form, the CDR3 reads TGTGCCAGCAGTGCCACGGACAAATTGAACACTGAAGCTTTCTTT. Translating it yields CASSATDKLNTEAFF.

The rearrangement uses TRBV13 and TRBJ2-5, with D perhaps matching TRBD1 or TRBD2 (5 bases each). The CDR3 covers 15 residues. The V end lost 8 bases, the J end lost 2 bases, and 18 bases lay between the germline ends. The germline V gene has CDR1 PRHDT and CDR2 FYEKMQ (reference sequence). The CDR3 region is CASYRSSGAQETQYF. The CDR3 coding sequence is TGTGCCAGCTACCGGAGCTCCGGGGCACAAGAGACCCAGTACTTC.

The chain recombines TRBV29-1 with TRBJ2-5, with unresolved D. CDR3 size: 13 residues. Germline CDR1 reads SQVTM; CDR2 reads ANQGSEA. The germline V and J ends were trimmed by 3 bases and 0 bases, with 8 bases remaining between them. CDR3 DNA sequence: TGCAGCGTTGAGAACCCGTACCAAGAGACCCAGTACTTC. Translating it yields CSVENPYQETQYF.

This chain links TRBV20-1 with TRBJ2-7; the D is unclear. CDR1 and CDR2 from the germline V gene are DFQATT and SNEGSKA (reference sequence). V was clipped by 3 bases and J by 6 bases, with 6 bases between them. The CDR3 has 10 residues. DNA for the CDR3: TGCAGTGCTAGTGAAACCGAGCAGTACTTC. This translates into CSASETEQYF.

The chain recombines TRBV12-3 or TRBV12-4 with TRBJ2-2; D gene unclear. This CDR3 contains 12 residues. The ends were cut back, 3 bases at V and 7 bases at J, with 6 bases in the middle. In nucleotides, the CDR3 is TGTGCCAGCAGTTTGGTTTACGGGGAGCTGTTTTTT. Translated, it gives CASSLVYGELFF.

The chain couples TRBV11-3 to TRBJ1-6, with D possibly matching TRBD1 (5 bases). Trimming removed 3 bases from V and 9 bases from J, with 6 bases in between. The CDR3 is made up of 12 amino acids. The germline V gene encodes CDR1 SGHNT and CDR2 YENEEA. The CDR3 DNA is TGTGCCAGCAGCTTTACAGGTTCACCCCTCCACTTT. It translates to CASSFTGSPLHF. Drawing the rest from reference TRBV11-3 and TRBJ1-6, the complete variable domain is EAGVVQSPRYKIIEKKQPVAFWCNPISGHNTLYWYLQNLGQGPELLIRYENEEAVDDSQLPKDRFSAERLKGVDSTLKIQPAELGDSAVYLCASSFTGSPLHFGNGTRLTVT.

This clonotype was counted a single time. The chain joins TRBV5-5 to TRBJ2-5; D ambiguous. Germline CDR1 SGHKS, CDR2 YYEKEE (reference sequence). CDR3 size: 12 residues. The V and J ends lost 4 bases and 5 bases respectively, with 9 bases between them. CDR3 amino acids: CASSPETETQYF. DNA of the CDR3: TGTGCCAGCAGCCCCGAAACGGAGACCCAGTACTTC.

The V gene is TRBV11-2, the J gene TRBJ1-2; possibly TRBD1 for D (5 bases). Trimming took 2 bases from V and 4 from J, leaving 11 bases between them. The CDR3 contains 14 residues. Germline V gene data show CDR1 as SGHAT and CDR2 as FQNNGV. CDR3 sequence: CASSLLTETYGYTF. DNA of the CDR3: TGTGCCAGCAGCTTATTGACAGAAACCTATGGCTACACCTTC.

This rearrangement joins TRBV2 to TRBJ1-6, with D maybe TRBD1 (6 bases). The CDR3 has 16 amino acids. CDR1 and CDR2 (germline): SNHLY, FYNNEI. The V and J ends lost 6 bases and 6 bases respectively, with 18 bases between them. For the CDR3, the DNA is TGTGCCAGCAGGTCGGACAGCCGAACCGTTAATTCACCCCTCCACTTT. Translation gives CASRSDSRTVNSPLHF.

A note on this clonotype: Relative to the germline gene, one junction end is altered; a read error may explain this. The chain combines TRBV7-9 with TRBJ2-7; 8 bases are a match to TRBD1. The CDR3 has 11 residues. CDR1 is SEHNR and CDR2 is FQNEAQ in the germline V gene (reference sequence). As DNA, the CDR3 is TGTGCCAGCAGCTTCGGACAGGGCCTCCTTTTC. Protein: CASSFGQGLLF.

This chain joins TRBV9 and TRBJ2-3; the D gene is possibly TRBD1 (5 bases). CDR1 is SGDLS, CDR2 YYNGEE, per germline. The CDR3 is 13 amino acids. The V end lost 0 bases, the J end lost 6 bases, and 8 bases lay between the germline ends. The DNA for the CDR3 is TGTGCCAGCAGCGTAGGGGGCTCGGATACGCAGTATTTT. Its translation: CASSVGGSDTQYF. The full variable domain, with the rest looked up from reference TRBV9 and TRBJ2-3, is DSGVTQTPKHLITATGQRVTLRCSPRSGDLSVYWYQQSLDQGLQFLIQYYNGEERAKGNILERFSAQQFPDLHSELNLSSLELGDSALYFCASSVGGSDTQYFGPGTRLTVL.

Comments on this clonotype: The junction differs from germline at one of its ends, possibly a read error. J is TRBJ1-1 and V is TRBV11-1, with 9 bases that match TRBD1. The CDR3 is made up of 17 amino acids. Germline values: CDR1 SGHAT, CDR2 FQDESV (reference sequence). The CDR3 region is CASSHNRGQTQNTEASF. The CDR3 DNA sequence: TGTGCCAGCAGCCACAACAGGGGGCAAACCCAGAACACTGAAGCTTCCTTT.

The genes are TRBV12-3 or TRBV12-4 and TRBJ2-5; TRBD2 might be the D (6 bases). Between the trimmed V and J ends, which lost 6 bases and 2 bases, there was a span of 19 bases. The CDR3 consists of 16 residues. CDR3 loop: CASSNQPGTYQETQYF. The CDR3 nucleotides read TGTGCCAGCAGCAATCAGCCCGGGACTTATCAAGAGACCCAGTACTTC.

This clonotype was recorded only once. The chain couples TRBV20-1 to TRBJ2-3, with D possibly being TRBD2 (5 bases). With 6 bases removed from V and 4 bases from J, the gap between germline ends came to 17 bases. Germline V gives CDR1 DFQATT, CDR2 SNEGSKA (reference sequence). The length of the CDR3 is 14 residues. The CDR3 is CSATDLAIPDTQYF. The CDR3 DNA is TGCAGTGCAACTGACCTAGCAATTCCAGATACGCAGTATTTT.

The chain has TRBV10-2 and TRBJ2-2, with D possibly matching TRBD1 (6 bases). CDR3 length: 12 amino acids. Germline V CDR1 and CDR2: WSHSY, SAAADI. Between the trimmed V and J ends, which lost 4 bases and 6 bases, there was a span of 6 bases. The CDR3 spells CASSGTAGELFF. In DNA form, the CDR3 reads TGCGCCAGCAGTGGGACAGCCGGGGAGCTGTTTTTT.

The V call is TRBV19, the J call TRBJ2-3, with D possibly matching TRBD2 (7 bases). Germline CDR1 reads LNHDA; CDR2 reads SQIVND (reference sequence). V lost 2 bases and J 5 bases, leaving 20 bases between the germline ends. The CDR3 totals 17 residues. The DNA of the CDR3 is TGTGCCAGTAGTATAAGGGGGGGACGGACTCCTCAAGATACGCAGTATTTT. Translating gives CASSIRGGRTPQDTQYF.

This CDR3 is CASSDTSGANVLTF. In DNA form, the CDR3 reads TGTGCCAGCAGTGACACCTCTGGGGCCAACGTCCTGACTTTC. The chain uses TRBV6-4 and TRBJ2-6; D not certain. Germline V gives CDR1 MRHNA, CDR2 SNTAGT. The CDR3 consists of 14 residues. Trimming took 2 bases from V and 0 from J, leaving 2 bases between them.

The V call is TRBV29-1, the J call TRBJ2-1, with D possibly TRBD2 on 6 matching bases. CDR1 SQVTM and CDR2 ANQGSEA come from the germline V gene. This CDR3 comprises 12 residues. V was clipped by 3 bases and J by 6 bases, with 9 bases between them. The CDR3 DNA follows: TGCAGCGTTGACGTACTAGCCAATGAGCAGTTCTTC. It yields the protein CSVDVLANEQFF.

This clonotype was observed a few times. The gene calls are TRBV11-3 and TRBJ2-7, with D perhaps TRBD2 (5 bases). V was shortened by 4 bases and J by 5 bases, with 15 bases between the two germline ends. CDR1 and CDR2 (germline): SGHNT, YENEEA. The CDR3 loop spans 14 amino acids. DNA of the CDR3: TGTGCCAGCAGCTCTCTGTGGGAGAGCAACGAGCAGTACTTC. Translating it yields CASSSLWESNEQYF.

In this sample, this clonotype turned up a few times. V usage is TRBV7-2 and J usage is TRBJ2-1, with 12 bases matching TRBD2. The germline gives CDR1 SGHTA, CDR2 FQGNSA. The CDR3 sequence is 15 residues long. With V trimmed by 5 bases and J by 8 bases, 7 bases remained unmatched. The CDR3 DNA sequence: TGTGCCAGCAGCGTACCTAGCGGGAGGGCGCATGAGCAGTTCTTC. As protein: CASSVPSGRAHEQFF.

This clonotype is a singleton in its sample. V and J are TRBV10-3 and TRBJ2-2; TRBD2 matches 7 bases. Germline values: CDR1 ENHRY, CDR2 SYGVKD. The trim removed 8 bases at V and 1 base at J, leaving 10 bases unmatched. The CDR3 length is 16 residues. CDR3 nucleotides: TGTGCCATCCCGAGATGGGAGGGTGGGAACACCGGGGAGCTGTTTTTT. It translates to CAIPRWEGGNTGELFF.

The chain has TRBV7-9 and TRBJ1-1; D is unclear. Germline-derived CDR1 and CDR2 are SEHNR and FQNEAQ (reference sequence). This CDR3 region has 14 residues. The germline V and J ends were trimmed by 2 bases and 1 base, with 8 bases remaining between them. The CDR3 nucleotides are TGTGCCAGCAGCTTATACTCGACGAACACTGAAGCTTTCTTT. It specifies CASSLYSTNTEAFF.

The CDR3 region is CSVRPGDETQYF. In nucleotides, the CDR3 is TGCAGCGTTAGGCCAGGGGACGAGACCCAGTACTTC. The V gene is TRBV29-1, the J gene TRBJ2-5, with D possibly being TRBD1 (6 bases). V lost 5 bases and J 5 bases, leaving 12 bases between the germline ends. The CDR3 has 12 amino acids. Per germline, CDR1 SQVTM and CDR2 ANQGSEA.

CDR3 sequence: CSVQTGEGTEAFF. CDR3 nucleotide sequence: TGCAGCGTGCAAACAGGGGAAGGGACTGAAGCTTTCTTT. The chain combines TRBV29-1 with TRBJ1-1, with 7 bases identical to TRBD1. The CDR3 runs 13 residues. Germline trimming cut 6 bases from V and 5 bases from J; bases unmatched to any gene: 9. Germline CDR1 reads SQVTM; CDR2 reads ANQGSEA.

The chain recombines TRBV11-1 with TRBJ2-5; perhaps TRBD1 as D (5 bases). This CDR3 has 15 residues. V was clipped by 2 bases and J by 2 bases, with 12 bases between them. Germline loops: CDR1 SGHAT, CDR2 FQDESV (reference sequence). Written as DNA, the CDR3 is TGTGCCAGCAGCTTACCCCTGACAGATCAAGAGACCCAGTACTTC. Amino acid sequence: CASSLPLTDQETQYF.

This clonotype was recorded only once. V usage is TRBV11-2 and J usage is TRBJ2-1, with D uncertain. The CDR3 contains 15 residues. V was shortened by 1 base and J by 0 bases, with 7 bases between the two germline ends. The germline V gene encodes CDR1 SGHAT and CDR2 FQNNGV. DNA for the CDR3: TGTGCCAGCAGCTTAGGACGGTTCTCCTACAATGAGCAGTTCTTC. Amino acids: CASSLGRFSYNEQFF.

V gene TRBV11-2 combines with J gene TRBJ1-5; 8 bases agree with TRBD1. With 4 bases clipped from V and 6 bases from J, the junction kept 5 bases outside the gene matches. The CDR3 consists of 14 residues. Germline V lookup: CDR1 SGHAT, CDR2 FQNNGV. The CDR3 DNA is TGTGCCAGCAGCTCCGACAGGGGAGGTCAGCCCCAGCATTTT. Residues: CASSSDRGGQPQHF.

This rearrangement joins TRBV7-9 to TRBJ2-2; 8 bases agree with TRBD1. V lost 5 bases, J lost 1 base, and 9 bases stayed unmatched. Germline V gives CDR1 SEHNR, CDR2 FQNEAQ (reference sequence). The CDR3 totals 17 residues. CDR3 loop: CASSQTPGTGNTGELFF. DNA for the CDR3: TGTGCCAGCAGCCAGACCCCCGGGACAGGGAACACCGGGGAGCTGTTTTTT.

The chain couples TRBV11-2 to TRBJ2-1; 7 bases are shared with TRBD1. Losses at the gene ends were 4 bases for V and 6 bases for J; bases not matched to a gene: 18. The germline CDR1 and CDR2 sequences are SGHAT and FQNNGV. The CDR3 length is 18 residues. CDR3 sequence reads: CASSYRNLGQGVRNEQFF. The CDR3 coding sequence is TGTGCCAGCAGCTACCGAAACTTAGGGCAGGGGGTTCGCAATGAGCAGTTCTTC.

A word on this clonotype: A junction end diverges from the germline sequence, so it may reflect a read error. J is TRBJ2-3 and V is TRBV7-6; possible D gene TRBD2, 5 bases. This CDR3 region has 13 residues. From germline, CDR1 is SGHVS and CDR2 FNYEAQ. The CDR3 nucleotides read TGTGCTAGCAGTTTCTCGGGATCAGATACGCAGTATTTT. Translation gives CASSFSGSDTQYF.